The source of this T cell receptor beta chain is a study of blood T cell repertoires in COVID-19. Study-wide background: The samples span acute and convalescent COVID-19 from the United States, Italy and Spain.

Some clones are missing from TCRdb's copy, which holds only in-frame ones; the method was immunoSEQ multiplex PCR. The sample comprises under 150,000 clones, roughly 88% of which are singletons, and around 8% rests with the top ten. The germline V gene encodes CDR1 KGHSH and CDR2 LQKENI. Trimming stripped 0 bases from V and 4 bases from J, with 6 bases between. CDR3 length: 13 amino acids. J is TRBJ2-5 and V is TRBV18, with D unresolved. The sample consisted of peripheral blood. The TCR originated in an older woman with COVID-19, enrolled during active disease. CDR3 DNA sequence: TGTGCCAGCTCACCACCTCAGGTAGAGACCCAGTACTTC. It is translated as CASSPPQVETQYF.